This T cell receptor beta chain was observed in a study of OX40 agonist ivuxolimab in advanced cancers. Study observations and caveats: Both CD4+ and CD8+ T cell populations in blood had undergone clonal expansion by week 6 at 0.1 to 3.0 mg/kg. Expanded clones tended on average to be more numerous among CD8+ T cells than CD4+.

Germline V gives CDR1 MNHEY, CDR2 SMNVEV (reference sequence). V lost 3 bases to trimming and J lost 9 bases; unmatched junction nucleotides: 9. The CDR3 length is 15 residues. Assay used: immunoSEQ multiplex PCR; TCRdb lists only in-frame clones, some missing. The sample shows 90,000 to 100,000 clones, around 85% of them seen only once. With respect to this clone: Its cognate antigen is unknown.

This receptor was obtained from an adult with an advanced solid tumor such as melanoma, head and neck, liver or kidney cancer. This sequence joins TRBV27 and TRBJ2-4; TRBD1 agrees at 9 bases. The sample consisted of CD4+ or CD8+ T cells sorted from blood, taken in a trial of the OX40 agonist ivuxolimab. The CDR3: CASSFSTGGSGIQYF. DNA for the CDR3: TGTGCCAGCAGTTTCTCGACAGGGGGGTCGGGCATTCAGTACTTC.